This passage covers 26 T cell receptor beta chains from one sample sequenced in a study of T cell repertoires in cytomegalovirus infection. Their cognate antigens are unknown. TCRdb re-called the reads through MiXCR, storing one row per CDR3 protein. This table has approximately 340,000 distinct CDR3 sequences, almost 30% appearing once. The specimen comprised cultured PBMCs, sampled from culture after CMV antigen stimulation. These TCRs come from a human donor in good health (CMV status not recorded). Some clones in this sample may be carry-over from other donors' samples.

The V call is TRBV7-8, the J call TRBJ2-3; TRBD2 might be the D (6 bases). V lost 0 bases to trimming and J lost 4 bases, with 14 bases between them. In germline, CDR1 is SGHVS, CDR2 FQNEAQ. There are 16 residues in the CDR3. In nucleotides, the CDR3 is TGTGCCAGCAGCTTAGCGGTCGGGGGTGTTGCAGATACGCAGTATTTT. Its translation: CASSLAVGGVADTQYF.

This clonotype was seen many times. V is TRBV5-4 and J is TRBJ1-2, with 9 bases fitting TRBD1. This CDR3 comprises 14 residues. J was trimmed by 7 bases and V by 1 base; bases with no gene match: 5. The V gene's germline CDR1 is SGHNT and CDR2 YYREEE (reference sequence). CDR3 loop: CASSLPGQGVGYTF. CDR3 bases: TGTGCCAGCAGCTTGCCGGGACAGGGTGTTGGCTACACCTTC.

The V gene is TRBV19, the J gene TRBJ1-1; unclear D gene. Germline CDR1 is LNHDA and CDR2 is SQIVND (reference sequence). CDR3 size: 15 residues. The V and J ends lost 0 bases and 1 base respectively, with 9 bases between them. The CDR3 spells CASSIEISGNTEAFF. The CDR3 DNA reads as TGTGCCAGTAGTATAGAGATCTCCGGGAACACTGAAGCTTTCTTT.

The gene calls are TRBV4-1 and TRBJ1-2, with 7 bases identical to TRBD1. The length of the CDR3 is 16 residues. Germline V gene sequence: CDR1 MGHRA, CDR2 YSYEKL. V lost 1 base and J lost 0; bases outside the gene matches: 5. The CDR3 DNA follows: TGCGCCAGCAGCCAAGTGAACAGGGGTACTAACTATGGCTACACCTTC. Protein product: CASSQVNRGTNYGYTF.

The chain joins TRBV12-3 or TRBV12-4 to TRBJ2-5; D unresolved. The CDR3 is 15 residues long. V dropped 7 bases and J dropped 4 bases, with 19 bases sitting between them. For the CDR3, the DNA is TGTGCCAGCACACCCAGTCCCGTGGCTTCAGAGACCCAGTACTTC. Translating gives CASTPSPVASETQYF.

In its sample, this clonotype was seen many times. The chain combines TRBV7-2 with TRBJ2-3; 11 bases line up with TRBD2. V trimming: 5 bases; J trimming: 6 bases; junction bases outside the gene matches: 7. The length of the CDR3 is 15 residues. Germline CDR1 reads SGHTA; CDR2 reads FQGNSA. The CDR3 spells CASSPRLAGWDTQYF. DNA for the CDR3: TGTGCCAGCAGCCCCCGACTAGCGGGATGGGATACGCAGTATTTT.

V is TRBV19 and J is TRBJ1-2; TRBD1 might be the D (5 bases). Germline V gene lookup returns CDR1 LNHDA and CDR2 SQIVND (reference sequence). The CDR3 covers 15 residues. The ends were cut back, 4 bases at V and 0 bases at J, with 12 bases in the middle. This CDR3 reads CASSTRDVTNYGYTF. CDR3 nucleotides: TGTGCCAGTAGTACCAGGGACGTAACTAACTATGGCTACACCTTC.

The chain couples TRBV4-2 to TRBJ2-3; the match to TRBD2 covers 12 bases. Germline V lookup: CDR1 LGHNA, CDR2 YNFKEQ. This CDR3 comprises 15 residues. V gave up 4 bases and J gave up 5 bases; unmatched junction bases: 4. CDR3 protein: CASSPSGGALDTQYF. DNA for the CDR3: TGTGCCAGCAGCCCTAGCGGGGGGGCCTTAGATACGCAGTATTTT.

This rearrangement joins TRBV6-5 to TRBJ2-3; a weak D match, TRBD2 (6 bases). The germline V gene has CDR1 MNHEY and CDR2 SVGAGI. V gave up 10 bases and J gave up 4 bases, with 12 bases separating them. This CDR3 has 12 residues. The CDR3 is CATGSWADTQYF. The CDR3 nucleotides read TGTGCCACCGGGAGCTGGGCAGATACGCAGTATTTT.

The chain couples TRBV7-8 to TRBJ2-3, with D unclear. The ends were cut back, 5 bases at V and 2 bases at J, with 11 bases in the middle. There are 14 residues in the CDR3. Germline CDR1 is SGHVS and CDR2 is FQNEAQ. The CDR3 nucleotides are TGTGCCAGCAGCCCCCCGACATTCACAGATACGCAGTATTTT. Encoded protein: CASSPPTFTDTQYF. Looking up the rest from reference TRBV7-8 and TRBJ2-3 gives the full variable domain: GAGVSQSPRYKVAKRGQDVALRCDPISGHVSLFWYQQALGQGPEFLTYFQNEAQLDKSGLPSDRFFAERPEGSVSTLKIQRTQQEDSAVYLCASSPPTFTDTQYFGPGTRLTVL.

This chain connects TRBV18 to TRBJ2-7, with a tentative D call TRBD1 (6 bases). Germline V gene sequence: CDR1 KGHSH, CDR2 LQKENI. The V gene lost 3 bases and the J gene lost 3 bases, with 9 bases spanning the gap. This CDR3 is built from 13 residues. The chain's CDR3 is CASSPGQDYEQYF. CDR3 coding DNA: TGTGCCAGCTCACCGGGACAAGACTACGAGCAGTACTTC.

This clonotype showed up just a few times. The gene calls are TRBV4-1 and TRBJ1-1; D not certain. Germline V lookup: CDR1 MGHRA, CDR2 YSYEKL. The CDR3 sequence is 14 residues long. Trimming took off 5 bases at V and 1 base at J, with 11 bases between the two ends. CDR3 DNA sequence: TGCGCCAGCAGCTACCGACTGGAGAACACTGAAGCTTTCTTT. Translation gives CASSYRLENTEAFF.

The CDR3 nucleotides read TGCAGTGCTCTGGGCGGGGAGGTGGGTTACACCTTC. The encoded protein is CSALGGEVGYTF. J is TRBJ1-2 and V is TRBV20-1, with D hard to call. This CDR3 is 12 amino acids long. Germline V gene data show CDR1 as DFQATT and CDR2 as SNEGSKA (reference sequence). The V end lost 5 bases, the J end lost 11 bases, and 18 bases lay between the germline ends.

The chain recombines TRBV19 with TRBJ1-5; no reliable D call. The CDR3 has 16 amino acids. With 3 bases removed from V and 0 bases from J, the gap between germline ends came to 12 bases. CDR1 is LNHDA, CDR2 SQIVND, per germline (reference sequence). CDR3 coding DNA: TGTGCCAGTAGTATTTTTCAGGCAGATAGCAATCAGCCCCAGCATTTT. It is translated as CASSIFQADSNQPQHF.

CDR3 in DNA: TGTGCCTGGACTTCCGGGTTGAATGGCTACACCTTC. It codes for CAWTSGLNGYTF. The chain combines TRBV30 with TRBJ1-2; D not resolved. The V gene lost 4 bases and the J gene lost 6 bases, with 12 bases spanning the gap. This CDR3 comprises 12 residues. Germline V lookup: CDR1 GTSNPN, CDR2 SVGIG (reference sequence). The variable domain in full, completed from reference TRBV30 and TRBJ1-2, reads SQTIHQWPATLVQPVGSPLSLECTVEGTSNPNLYWYRQAAGRGLQLLFYSVGIGQISSEVPQNLSASRPQDRQFILSSKKLLLSDSGFYLCAWTSGLNGYTFGSGTRLTVV.

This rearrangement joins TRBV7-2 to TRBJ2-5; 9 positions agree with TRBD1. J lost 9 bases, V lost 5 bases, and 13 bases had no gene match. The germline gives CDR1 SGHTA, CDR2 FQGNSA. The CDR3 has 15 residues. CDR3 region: CASSRYRQGGEAQYF. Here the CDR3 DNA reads TGTGCCAGCAGCCGATACCGACAGGGGGGCGAGGCCCAGTACTTC.

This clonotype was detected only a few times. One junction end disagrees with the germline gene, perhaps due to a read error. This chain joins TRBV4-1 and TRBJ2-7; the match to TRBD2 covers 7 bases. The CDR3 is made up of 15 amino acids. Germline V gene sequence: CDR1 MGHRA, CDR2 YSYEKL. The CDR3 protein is CASSQEASGTYEQYF. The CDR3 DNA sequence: TGTGCCAGCAGCCAAGAAGCTAGCGGTACCTACGAGCAGTACTTC.

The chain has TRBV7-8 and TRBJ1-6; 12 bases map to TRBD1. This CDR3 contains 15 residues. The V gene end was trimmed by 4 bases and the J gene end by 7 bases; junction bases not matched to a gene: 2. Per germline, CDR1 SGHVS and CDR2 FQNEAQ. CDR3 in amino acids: CASSWGQGANSPLHF. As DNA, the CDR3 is TGTGCCAGCAGCTGGGGACAGGGGGCAAATTCACCCCTCCACTTT.

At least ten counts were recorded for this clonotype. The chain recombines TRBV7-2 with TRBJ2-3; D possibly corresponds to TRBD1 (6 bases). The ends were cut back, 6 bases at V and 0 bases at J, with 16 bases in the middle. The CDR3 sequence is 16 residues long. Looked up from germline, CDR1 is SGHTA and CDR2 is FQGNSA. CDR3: CASSTLSGASTDTQYF. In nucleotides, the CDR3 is TGTGCCAGCAGTACCTTATCAGGGGCTAGCACAGATACGCAGTATTTT. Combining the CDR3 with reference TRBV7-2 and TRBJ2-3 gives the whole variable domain GAGVSQSPSNKVTEKGKDVELRCDPISGHTALYWYRQSLGQGLEFLIYFQGNSAPDKSGLPSDRFSAERTGGSVSTLTIQRTQQEDSAVYLCASSTLSGASTDTQYFGPGTRLTVL.

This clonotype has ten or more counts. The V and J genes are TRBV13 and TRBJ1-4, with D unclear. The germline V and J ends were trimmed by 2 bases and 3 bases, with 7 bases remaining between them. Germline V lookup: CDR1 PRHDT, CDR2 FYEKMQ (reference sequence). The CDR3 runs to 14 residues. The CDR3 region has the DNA TGTGCCAGCAGCTTACGTGGTCCTAATGAAAAACTGTTTTTT. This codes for CASSLRGPNEKLFF.

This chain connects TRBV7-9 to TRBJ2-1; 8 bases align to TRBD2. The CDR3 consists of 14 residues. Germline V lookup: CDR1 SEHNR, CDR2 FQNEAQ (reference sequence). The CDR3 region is CAPTGLASYNEQFF. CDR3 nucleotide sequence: TGTGCTCCTACAGGACTAGCTTCCTACAATGAGCAGTTCTTC.

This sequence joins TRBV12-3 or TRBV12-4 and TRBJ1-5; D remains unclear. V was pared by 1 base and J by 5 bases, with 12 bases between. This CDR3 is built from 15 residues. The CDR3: CASSLGPSTDQPQHF. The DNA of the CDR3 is TGTGCCAGCAGTTTAGGGCCGAGTACCGATCAGCCCCAGCATTTT.

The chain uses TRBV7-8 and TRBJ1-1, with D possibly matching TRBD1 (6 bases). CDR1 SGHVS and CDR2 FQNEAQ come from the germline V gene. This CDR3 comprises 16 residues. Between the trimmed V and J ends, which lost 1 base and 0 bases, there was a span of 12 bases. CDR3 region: CASSLGNRAVNTEAFF. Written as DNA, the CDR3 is TGTGCCAGCAGCTTAGGAAACAGGGCTGTGAACACTGAAGCTTTCTTT.

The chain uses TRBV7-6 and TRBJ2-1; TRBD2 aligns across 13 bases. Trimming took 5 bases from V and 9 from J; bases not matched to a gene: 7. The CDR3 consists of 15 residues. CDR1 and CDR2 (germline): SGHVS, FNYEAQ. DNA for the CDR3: TGTGCCAGCAGCCTACTAGCGGGGGGGTCTAGTGAGCAGTTCTTC. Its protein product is CASSLLAGGSSEQFF.

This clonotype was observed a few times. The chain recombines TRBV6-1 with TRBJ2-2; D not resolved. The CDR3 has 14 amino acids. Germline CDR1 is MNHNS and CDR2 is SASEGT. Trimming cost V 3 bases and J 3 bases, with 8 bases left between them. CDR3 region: CASSDTKDTGELFF. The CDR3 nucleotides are TGTGCCAGCAGTGATACGAAGGACACCGGGGAGCTGTTTTTT.

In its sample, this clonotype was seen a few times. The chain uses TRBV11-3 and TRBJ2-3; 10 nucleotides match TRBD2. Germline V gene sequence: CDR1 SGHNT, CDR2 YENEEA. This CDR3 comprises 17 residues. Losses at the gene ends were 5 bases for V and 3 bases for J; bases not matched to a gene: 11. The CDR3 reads CASSPGLSGGVTDTQYF. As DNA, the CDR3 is TGTGCCAGCAGCCCTGGTCTCAGCGGGGGGGTAACAGATACGCAGTATTTT. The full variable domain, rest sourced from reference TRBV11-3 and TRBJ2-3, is EAGVVQSPRYKIIEKKQPVAFWCNPISGHNTLYWYLQNLGQGPELLIRYENEEAVDDSQLPKDRFSAERLKGVDSTLKIQPAELGDSAVYLCASSPGLSGGVTDTQYFGPGTRLTVL.